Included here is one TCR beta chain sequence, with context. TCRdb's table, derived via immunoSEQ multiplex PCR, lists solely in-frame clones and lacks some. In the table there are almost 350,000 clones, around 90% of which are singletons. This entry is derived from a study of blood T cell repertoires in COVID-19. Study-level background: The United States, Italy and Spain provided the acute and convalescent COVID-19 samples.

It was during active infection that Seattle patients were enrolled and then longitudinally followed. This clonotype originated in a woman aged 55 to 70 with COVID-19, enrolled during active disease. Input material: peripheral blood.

CDR3 coding DNA: TGTGCCAGCAGTTTCCCTCCGCAGGCCCCTTATGGCTACACCTTC. Its protein is CASSFPPQAPYGYTF. V and J are TRBV6-6 and TRBJ1-2; unclear D gene. V gave up 4 bases and J gave up 5 bases, with 17 bases separating them. CDR3 length equals 15 residues. From germline, CDR1 is MNHNY and CDR2 SVGAGI (reference sequence).